A single sample gave rise to the 29 T cell receptor beta chains below, sequenced in a study of post-analysis software for immune sequencing data. TCR beta libraries were prepared from cDNA with unique molecular identifiers. TCRdb used MiXCR to reprocess the PCR reads, holding one entry per CDR3 protein. The sample includes fewer than 600,000 distinct CDR3 sequences, roughly 45% of them seen just once. The antigens for these receptors are not known. Broader study findings: In patients, TRBV5-6, TRBV5-1 and TRBV20-1 belonged to five or six TRBV segments found more frequently than in controls.

Sequenced: blood. These receptors were collected from a girl aged 5 to 17 with multiple sclerosis.

The J gene is TRBJ2-1, the V gene TRBV7-2; 12 bases align to TRBD2. Germline assignment: CDR1 SGHTA and CDR2 FQGNSA. The CDR3 has 16 amino acids. V lost 2 bases, J lost 5 bases, and 4 bases stayed unmatched. The chain's CDR3 is CASSLLAGGLHNEQFF. CDR3 DNA: TGTGCCAGCAGCTTACTAGCGGGAGGGCTCCACAATGAGCAGTTCTTC. The full variable domain, rest sourced from reference TRBV7-2 and TRBJ2-1, is GAGVSQSPSNKVTEKGKDVELRCDPISGHTALYWYRQSLGQGLEFLIYFQGNSAPDKSGLPSDRFSAERTGGSVSTLTIQRTQQEDSAVYLCASSLLAGGLHNEQFFGPGTRLTVL.

This clonotype was detected once. The chain carries TRBV3-1 and TRBJ2-5; possible D gene TRBD2, 5 bases. The J call may be in error: the DNA end matches TRBJ2-7 better. This CDR3 region has 14 residues. Per germline, CDR1 LGHDT and CDR2 YNNKEL (reference sequence). The CDR3 reads CASSQVVEGDEQYF. The CDR3 DNA reads as TGTGCCAGCAGCCAAGTTGTCGAGGGAGACGAGCAGTACTTC.

The CDR3 spells CASSQLHRATYEQYF. DNA for the CDR3: TGCGCCAGCAGCCAGCTACACAGGGCTACCTACGAGCAGTACTTC. The genes are TRBV4-1 and TRBJ2-7, with a possible D match to TRBD1 (6 bases). The V end was cut by 3 bases, the J end by 2 bases, with 14 bases between. The CDR3 has 15 amino acids. Looked up from germline, CDR1 is MGHRA and CDR2 is YSYEKL.

The chain combines TRBV7-9 with TRBJ2-7; TRBD1 might be the D (6 bases). Trimming left V 6 bases short and J 7 bases short, with 13 bases between. CDR1 SEHNR and CDR2 FQNEAQ come from the germline V gene (reference sequence). The CDR3 runs 12 residues. CDR3 sequence (DNA): TGTGCCAGCAGTTCTACAGGGTTAGAGCAGTACTTC. As protein: CASSSTGLEQYF.

A few counts support this clonotype. The genes are TRBV20-1 and TRBJ1-2; D not resolved. The germline V gene encodes CDR1 DFQATT and CDR2 SNEGSKA (reference sequence). The CDR3 is made up of 12 amino acids. Deletions cut 3 bases from V and 5 bases from J, with 10 bases between. CDR3 bases: TGCAGTGCTAGCCCTGTAGGTTATGGCTACACCTTC. This encodes CSASPVGYGYTF.

As concerns this clonotype: The conserved phenylalanine or tryptophan normally closing the CDR3 is absent here, so this likely arose from a read error. J is TRBJ2-5 and V is TRBV14; 10 nucleotides line up with TRBD2. Germline-derived CDR1 and CDR2 are SGHDN and FVKESK. The length of the CDR3 is 15 residues. J lost 4 bases, V lost 4 bases, and 6 bases had no gene match. The CDR3 is CASSPRTSGRETQYV. CDR3 nucleotides: TGTGCCAGCAGCCCCCGGACTAGCGGTAGAGAGACCCAGTACGTC.

In its sample, this clonotype was seen a few times. The rearrangement joins TRBV5-6 to TRBJ1-2; D ambiguous. Germline assignment: CDR1 SGHDT and CDR2 YYEEEE. Trimming cost V 0 bases and J 4 bases, with 13 bases left between them. The CDR3 extends over 15 amino acids. This CDR3 reads CASSLGGSLLYGYTF. The CDR3, as DNA: TGTGCCAGCAGCTTGGGCGGGAGTTTACTCTATGGCTACACCTTC. Full variable domain (remainder filled in from reference TRBV5-6 and TRBJ1-2): DAGVTQSPTHLIKTRGQQVTLRCSPKSGHDTVSWYQQALGQGPQFIFQYYEEEERQRGNFPDRFSGHQFPNYSSELNVNALLLGDSALYLCASSLGGSLLYGYTFGSGTRLTVV.

In regard to this clonotype: The junction departs from the called germline gene at one end, perhaps through a read error. The chain couples TRBV29-1 to TRBJ2-3, with TRBD2 matching over 11 bases. CDR1 is SQVTM and CDR2 is ANQGSEA in the germline V gene. The CDR3 extends over 19 amino acids. This CDR3 is CSVDLRGLAGGGSTDPQYF. Here the CDR3 DNA reads TGCAGCGTTGACTTGAGAGGCCTAGCGGGAGGCGGAAGCACAGATCCGCAGTATTTT.

This clonotype was counted only a few times. The CDR3 sequence is CASSRVGGANVLTF. In DNA form, the CDR3 reads TGTGCCAGCAGCCGCGTGGGGGGGGCCAACGTCCTGACTTTC. V and J are TRBV3-1 and TRBJ2-6; no firm D call. CDR1 and CDR2 from the germline V gene are LGHDT and YNNKEL (reference sequence). Trimming pared 4 bases from V and 4 bases from J, leaving 8 bases between. CDR3 size: 14 residues.

This chain uses TRBV6-1 with TRBJ2-7; D gene unclear. The CDR3 consists of 14 residues. V was clipped by 0 bases and J by 5 bases, with 11 bases between them. Germline V gene sequence: CDR1 MNHNS, CDR2 SASEGT. The CDR3 DNA reads as TGTGCCAGCAGTGAAGCCCTCGCCCCCGACGAGCAGTACTTC. Encoded protein: CASSEALAPDEQYF.

The chain recombines TRBV12-3 or TRBV12-4 with TRBJ2-2; D call uncertain. The CDR3 sequence is 13 residues long. V gave up 2 bases and J gave up 7 bases, with 8 bases separating them. The CDR3 DNA reads TGTGCCAGCAGTTTATGGATTAGCGGGGAGCTGTTTTTT. Its translation is CASSLWISGELFF.

This clonotype was counted a few times. V and J are TRBV21-1 and TRBJ2-5. TRBV21-1 is marked as a pseudogene. CDR3 size: 15 residues. Here the CDR3 DNA reads TGTGCCAGCAGCAAAAAATACTGCCGGCAAGAGACCCAGTACTTC. It yields the protein CASSKKYCRQETQYF.

This clonotype was recorded many times. The V gene is TRBV19, the J gene TRBJ2-7; 7 bases fit TRBD2. The ends lost 3 bases at V and 2 bases at J; junction bases unmatched: 4. The germline V gene has CDR1 LNHDA and CDR2 SQIVND (reference sequence). The CDR3 extends over 14 amino acids. CDR3 amino acids: CASSIGAGPYEQYF. The DNA for the CDR3 is TGTGCCAGTAGTATCGGAGCGGGACCCTACGAGCAGTACTTC.

The V and J genes are TRBV10-3 and TRBJ1-6, with D maybe TRBD1 (5 bases). The V end lost 11 bases, the J end lost 7 bases, and 12 bases lay between the germline ends. The germline V gene has CDR1 ENHRY and CDR2 SYGVKD. This CDR3 contains 12 residues. CDR3 residues: CAVGLQNSPLHF. DNA of the CDR3: TGTGCCGTGGGACTTCAGAATTCACCCCTCCACTTT.

This chain connects TRBV11-2 to TRBJ2-1; TRBD1 or TRBD2 may be the D gene (6 bases each). V was trimmed by 6 bases and J by 6 bases, leaving 18 bases between them. CDR1 is SGHAT, CDR2 FQNNGV, per germline. The CDR3 runs to 15 residues. CDR3 residues: CASSPGAGRSNEQFF. CDR3 bases: TGTGCCAGCAGTCCGGGGGCGGGAAGGTCCAATGAGCAGTTCTTC.

V gene TRBV20-1 combines with J gene TRBJ2-2; tentatively, D is TRBD1 (6 bases). Germline CDR1 DFQATT, CDR2 SNEGSKA (reference sequence). The CDR3 is 13 amino acids. V was pared by 2 bases and J by 7 bases, with 11 bases between. The DNA of the CDR3 is TGCAGTGCTAGAAGGGGGAGAGGCGGGGAGCTGTTTTTT. This sequence encodes CSARRGRGGELFF.

The sample holds a few counts of this clonotype. The gene calls are TRBV20-1 and TRBJ2-7; D call uncertain. Germline CDR1 and CDR2: DFQATT and SNEGSKA (reference sequence). The CDR3 is 11 amino acids. Between the trimmed V and J ends, which lost 2 bases and 3 bases, there was a span of 5 bases. The CDR3 loop reads CSARPYYEQYF. DNA for the CDR3: TGCAGTGCTAGACCCTACTACGAGCAGTACTTC.

The chain carries TRBV6-5 and TRBJ1-1, with TRBD1 as a possible D gene (5 bases). Trimming took off 0 bases at V and 0 bases at J, with 20 bases between the two ends. CDR1 is MNHEY and CDR2 is SVGAGI in the germline V gene. CDR3 length equals 19 residues. The CDR3 coding sequence is TGTGCCAGCAGTTACTCGAACCTTAGACAGAGGGCCATGAACACTGAAGCTTTCTTT. This encodes CASSYSNLRQRAMNTEAFF.

This sequence joins TRBV29-1 and TRBJ2-7; D ambiguous. CDR3 length: 12 residues. Trimming took off 1 base at V and 2 bases at J, with 6 bases between the two ends. Per the germline V gene, CDR1 is SQVTM and CDR2 is ANQGSEA. CDR3 amino acids: CSVEGSPYEQYF. In nucleotides, the CDR3 is TGCAGCGTTGAAGGGAGTCCCTACGAGCAGTACTTC.

This clonotype was detected a few times. V usage is TRBV20-1 and J usage is TRBJ1-6, with unresolved D. In germline, CDR1 is DFQATT, CDR2 SNEGSKA (reference sequence). This CDR3 region has 14 residues. Between the trimmed V and J ends, which lost 1 base and 7 bases, there was a span of 11 bases. The CDR3 DNA reads TGCAGTGCTAGAGCACAGAGCGGCAATTCACCCCTCCACTTT. Translated, it gives CSARAQSGNSPLHF.

The chain has TRBV6-1 and TRBJ2-3, with 11 bases identical to TRBD2. The CDR3 is 14 residues long. V lost 6 bases, J lost 7 bases, and 6 bases stayed unmatched. CDR1 and CDR2 (germline): MNHNS, SASEGT. The CDR3 sequence: CASRLAGGPNTQYF. The CDR3 nucleotides read TGTGCCAGCAGGTTAGCGGGAGGGCCGAATACGCAGTATTTT.

This sequence joins TRBV29-1 and TRBJ2-7; TRBD1 aligns across 7 bases. After removal of 4 bases from V and 0 bases from J, the junction contained 3 bases not matched to a gene. Germline CDR1 is SQVTM and CDR2 is ANQGSEA. The CDR3 has 13 residues. The CDR3 protein is CSVGGTDSYEQYF. CDR3 in DNA: TGCAGCGTTGGAGGGACAGACTCCTACGAGCAGTACTTC.

The chain uses TRBV5-1 and TRBJ2-1; 8 bases line up with TRBD1. V lost 0 bases, J lost 8 bases, and 13 bases stayed unmatched. The germline gives CDR1 SGHRS, CDR2 YFSETQ. The CDR3 extends over 17 amino acids. CDR3 nucleotides: TGCGCCAGCAGCTTGGCCGGGACAGGTAGGGGGGTTGATGAGCAGTTCTTC. Its protein product is CASSLAGTGRGVDEQFF.

This clonotype was seen repeatedly, ten times or more. The chain's CDR3 is CASSVGRLAMGDTQYF. The CDR3 coding sequence is TGTGCCAGCAGCGTAGGGCGACTAGCGATGGGAGATACGCAGTATTTT. The chain uses TRBV9 and TRBJ2-3; 8 bases map to TRBD2. Germline-derived CDR1 and CDR2 are SGDLS and YYNGEE. CDR3 length: 16 amino acids. With V trimmed by 0 bases and J by 5 bases, 8 bases remained unmatched.

The rearrangement joins TRBV20-1 to TRBJ2-3; TRBD2 matches 9 bases. V shed 6 bases, J shed 3 bases, and the junction held 10 bases outside the gene matches. The CDR3 runs to 15 residues. The germline gives CDR1 DFQATT, CDR2 SNEGSKA (reference sequence). The CDR3: CSAAPPLAGTDTQYF. As DNA, the CDR3 is TGCAGTGCCGCCCCCCCCCTAGCGGGGACAGATACGCAGTATTTT.

The chain has TRBV12-3 or TRBV12-4 and TRBJ2-7, with TRBD1 identical over 7 bases. The CDR3 totals 15 residues. V was clipped by 6 bases and J by 5 bases; unmatched bases: 13. The CDR3 protein is CASSLIDRVADEQYF. CDR3 DNA: TGTGCCAGCAGCCTCATCGACAGGGTTGCCGACGAGCAGTACTTC.

This chain joins TRBV7-2 and TRBJ1-5, with 8 bases aligning to TRBD1. This CDR3 region has 16 residues. V lost 3 bases and J lost 4; bases outside the gene matches: 8. Germline CDR1 and CDR2: SGHTA and FQGNSA. CDR3 in amino acids: CASSFSTGALNQPQHF. The CDR3 coding sequence is TGTGCCAGCAGCTTCTCGACAGGGGCACTAAATCAGCCCCAGCATTTT.

The V gene is TRBV7-9, the J gene TRBJ2-7, with 12 nucleotides matching TRBD2. This CDR3 spans 19 amino acids. Germline trimming cut 0 bases from V and 3 bases from J; bases unmatched to any gene: 12. The germline V gene encodes CDR1 SEHNR and CDR2 FQNEAQ (reference sequence). CDR3 sequence reads: CASSLASLAGGGRIYEQYF. For the CDR3, the DNA is TGTGCCAGCAGCTTAGCGTCACTAGCGGGAGGTGGTAGGATCTACGAGCAGTACTTC.

V and J are TRBV27 and TRBJ2-5; no clear D. The J call may not be correct, given that the DNA end is closer to TRBJ2-7. Germline V CDR1 and CDR2: MNHEY, SMNVEV (reference sequence). This CDR3 is 14 amino acids long. CDR3 bases: TGTGCCAGCAGCTTCAGGAAATCTTTCTACGAGCAGTACTTC. This codes for CASSFRKSFYEQYF.